One and the same sample provided the 4 T cell receptor beta chains below, sequenced in a study of CD8 T cells in Susac syndrome. After extraction with the RNeasy kit, about 0.5 to 1 ug of the RNA was reverse transcribed using random hexamers. TCRdb called the immunoSEQ multiplex PCR reads again in MiXCR, with one record for every CDR3 protein. Of about 240,000 distinct CDR3 sequences in the sample, about 96% were seen once. Sequenced material: CD4+ T cells from PBMCs. The receptors shown here come from a human donor with Susac syndrome.

V gene TRBV28 combines with J gene TRBJ2-7; no clear D. This CDR3 has 15 residues. Germline values: CDR1 MDHEN, CDR2 SYDVKM. Trimming took 1 base from V and 0 from J, leaving 10 bases between them. CDR3 sequence reads: CASSLSGSYSYEQYF. DNA for the CDR3: TGTGCCAGCAGTTTATCCGGGTCCTACTCCTACGAGCAGTACTTC.

This clonotype turned up a few times. The J gene is TRBJ2-7, the V gene TRBV20-1; 9 nucleotides align to TRBD2. CDR1 and CDR2 (germline): DFQATT, SNEGSKA (reference sequence). The CDR3 has 13 residues. V shed 0 bases, J shed 7 bases, and the junction held 4 bases outside the gene matches. CDR3 residues: CSARDRLAGEQYF. For the CDR3, the DNA is TGCAGTGCTAGAGATCGCCTAGCGGGGGAGCAGTACTTC.

The chain combines TRBV18 with TRBJ2-3, with D hard to call. The CDR3 spans 12 residues. The germline gives CDR1 KGHSH, CDR2 LQKENI. Trimming pared 3 bases from V and 8 bases from J, leaving 9 bases between. CDR3 in amino acids: CASSPSPVTQYF. Here the CDR3 DNA reads TGTGCCAGCTCACCCTCACCCGTTACGCAGTATTTT.

The rearrangement links TRBV28 to TRBJ2-1, with 9 bases fitting TRBD1. V gave up 6 bases and J gave up 6 bases; unmatched junction bases: 9. There are 15 residues in the CDR3. Germline lookup yields CDR1 MDHEN and CDR2 SYDVKM. CDR3 loop: CASSTPGTGSNEQFF. CDR3 DNA sequence: TGTGCCAGCAGCACCCCCGGGACAGGGAGCAATGAGCAGTTCTTC.